The sample holds a few counts of the clone carrying this T cell receptor (beta chain). These data originate in a study of OX40 agonist ivuxolimab in advanced cancers. Study information: Ivuxolimab, an agonist antibody against OX40 (CD134), was given to patients.

Germline CDR1 LGHNA, CDR2 YSLEER. V was shortened by 3 bases and J by 2 bases, with 14 bases between the two germline ends. The CDR3 sequence is 15 residues long. Only in-frame clones appear in the TCRdb table, and some are missing; sequencing was by immunoSEQ multiplex PCR. Of about 37,000 clones listed, around 93% are singletons. The chain employs TRBV4-3 and TRBJ2-7, with D uncertain. Sequenced material: CD4+ or CD8+ T cells sorted from blood, taken in a trial of the OX40 agonist ivuxolimab. This clonotype was obtained from an adult with an advanced solid tumor such as melanoma, head and neck, liver or kidney cancer. The CDR3 nucleotides are TGCGCCAGCAGCCAGGTTGCAGGTGAAACCTACGAGCAGTACTTC. Translation: CASSQVAGETYEQYF.